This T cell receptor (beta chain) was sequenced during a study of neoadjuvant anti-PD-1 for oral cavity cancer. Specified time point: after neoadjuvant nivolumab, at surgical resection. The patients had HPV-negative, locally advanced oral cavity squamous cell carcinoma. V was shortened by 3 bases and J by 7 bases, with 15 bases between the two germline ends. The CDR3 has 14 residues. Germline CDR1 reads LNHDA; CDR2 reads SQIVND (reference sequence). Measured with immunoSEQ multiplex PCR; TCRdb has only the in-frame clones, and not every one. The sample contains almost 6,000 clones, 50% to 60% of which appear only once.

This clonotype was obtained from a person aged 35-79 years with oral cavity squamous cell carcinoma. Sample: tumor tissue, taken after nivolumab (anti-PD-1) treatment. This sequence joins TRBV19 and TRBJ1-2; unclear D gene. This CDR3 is CASSMSQAFGGYTF. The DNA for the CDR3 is TGTGCCAGTAGTATGTCGCAAGCATTTGGTGGCTACACCTTC.